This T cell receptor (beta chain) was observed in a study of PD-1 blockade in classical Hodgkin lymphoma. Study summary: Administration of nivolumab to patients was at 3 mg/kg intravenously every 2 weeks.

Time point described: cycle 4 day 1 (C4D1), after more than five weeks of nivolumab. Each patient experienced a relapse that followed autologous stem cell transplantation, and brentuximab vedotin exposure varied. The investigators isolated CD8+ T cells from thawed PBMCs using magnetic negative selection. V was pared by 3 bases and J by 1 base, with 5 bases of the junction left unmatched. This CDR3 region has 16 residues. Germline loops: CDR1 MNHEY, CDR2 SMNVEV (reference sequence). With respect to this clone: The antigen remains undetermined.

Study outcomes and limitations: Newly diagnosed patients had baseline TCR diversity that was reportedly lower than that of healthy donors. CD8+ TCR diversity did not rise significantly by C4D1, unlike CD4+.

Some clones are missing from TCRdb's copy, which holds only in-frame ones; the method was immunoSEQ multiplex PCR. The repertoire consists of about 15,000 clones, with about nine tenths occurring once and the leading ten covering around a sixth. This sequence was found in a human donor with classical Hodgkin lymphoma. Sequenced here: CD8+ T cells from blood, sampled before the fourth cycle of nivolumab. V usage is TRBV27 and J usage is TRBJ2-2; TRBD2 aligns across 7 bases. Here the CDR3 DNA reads TGTGCCAGCAGTTTTTCGTGGGAGGGGAACACCGGGGAGCTGTTTTTT. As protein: CASSFSWEGNTGELFF.